These T cell receptor beta chains were read from a single sample in a study of CD8+CD57+ T cells in acquired aplastic anemia. Each CDR3 protein gets one entry after TCRdb re-called the reads with MiXCR. The table includes around 250,000 distinct CDR3 sequences, roughly 82% detected once. Sequencing was carried out using sorted CD4+, CD8+, or CD8+CD57+ T cells (not recorded which) from PBMCs. The receptor source for this set is a human donor with aplastic anemia. The CDR3 runs from the conserved cysteine through the conserved F or W. D genes are given only for firm matches. Part of the rows lack a size; the others show once, few, many or a class for expanded clones.

J: TRBJ1-2
D: TRBD1
size: .
V: TRBV20-1
DNA: TGCAGTGCTAGAGAAAGGACAGGGGGGGACTATGGCTACACCTTC
CDR3: CSARERTGGDYGYTF

J: TRBJ1-1
D: .
size: .
V: TRBV20-1
DNA: TGCAGTGCTAGAACCCCCCCAAGTACTAACACTGAAGCTTTCTTT
CDR3: CSARTPPSTNTEAFF

J: TRBJ1-1
D: .
size: .
V: TRBV7-8
DNA: TGTGCCAGCAGTTTAAAAGTGGGCACTGAAGCTTTCTTT
CDR3: CASSLKVGTEAFF

J: TRBJ2-1
D: .
size: once
V: TRBV2
DNA: TGTGCCAGCAGCCAAGGTGTCAGGGATACGGTTTATGAGCAGTTCTTC
CDR3: CASSQGVRDTVYEQFF

J: TRBJ1-1
D: .
size: .
V: TRBV20-1
DNA: TGCAGTGCTAGCAGGGCGGGAGAGACCCTCTTT
CDR3: CSASRAGETLF

J: TRBJ2-5
D: .
size: .
V: TRBV9
DNA: TGTGCCAGCAGCCGACGACAGGTAGAGACCCAGTACTTC
CDR3: CASSRRQVETQYF

J: TRBJ2-3
D: TRBD2
size: .
V: TRBV4-3
DNA: TGCGCTTTGCTCTTAGCGGGAGGTCCCGATATGCAGTATTTT
CDR3: CALLLAGGPDMQYF

J: TRBJ1-2
D: .
size: .
V: TRBV5-4
DNA: TGTGCCAGCAGCTTTACTAGGGGTTATCTCCGCTACACCTTC
CDR3: CASSFTRGYLRYTF

J: TRBJ2-5
D: TRBD1
size: .
V: TRBV27
DNA: TGTGCCAGCAGTTACTCCGGGACAGGGGCCCAAGAGACCCAGTACTTC
CDR3: CASSYSGTGAQETQYF

J: TRBJ2-5
D: .
size: .
V: TRBV7-9
DNA: TGTGCCAGCAGCTTTCAAAGAGGCACAAAGGAGACCCAGTACTTC
CDR3: CASSFQRGTKETQYF

J: TRBJ2-3
D: TRBD2
size: .
V: TRBV7-3
DNA: TGTGCCAGCAGCTCAGGACTAGCGAGAGCCAAAGATACCCAGTATTTT
CDR3: CASSSGLARAKDTQYF

J: TRBJ2-2
D: .
size: .
V: TRBV6-5
DNA: TGTGCCAGCAGCACCGGTCTACAGTCCGGGGAGCTGTTTTTT
CDR3: CASSTGLQSGELFF

J: TRBJ1-2
D: .
size: .
V: TRBV7-8
DNA: TGTGCCAGCAGCGGTCGGACAGATACCCTCACGGGCTACACCTTC
CDR3: CASSGRTDTLTGYTF

J: TRBJ2-5
D: TRBD2
size: .
V: TRBV19
DNA: TGTGCCAGTAGTCCATTCAGGGGACTAGCGGGGGGAGGTGAGACCCAGTACTTC
CDR3: CASSPFRGLAGGGETQYF

J: TRBJ1-1
D: .
size: .
V: TRBV5-1
DNA: TGCGCCAGCAGCTTGGGGACCGGGGCCGTGAACACTGAAGCTTTCTTT
CDR3: CASSLGTGAVNTEAFF

J: TRBJ1-5
D: .
size: .
V: TRBV11-3
DNA: TGTGCCAGCAGCCATGGGGGACCGACCCAGCATTTT
CDR3: CASSHGGPTQHF

J: TRBJ2-3
D: .
size: .
V: TRBV2
DNA: TGTGCCAGCAGTGATGGCTCAATCCCTGAGCAGTTT
CDR3: CASSDGSIPEQF

J: TRBJ1-2
D: .
size: .
V: TRBV7-8
DNA: TGTGCCAGCAGCTTAACGGTAGGTCCCGACACGCACTACACCTTC
CDR3: CASSLTVGPDTHYTF

J: TRBJ1-5
D: .
size: .
V: TRBV7-2
DNA: TGTGCCAGCAGCCTACGGGTCGGTCAGCCCCAGCATTTT
CDR3: CASSLRVGQPQHF

J: TRBJ2-1
D: TRBD1
size: .
V: TRBV7-9
DNA: TGTGCCAGCAGCTTAGAGCAGACAGGGAACACTGAAGCTCAGTTCTTC
CDR3: CASSLEQTGNTEAQFF

J: TRBJ2-5
D: .
size: .
V: TRBV29-1
DNA: TGCAGCGTAATTGGTCTAACAGGGTTGGAGACCCAGTACTTC
CDR3: CSVIGLTGLETQYF

J: TRBJ1-2
D: TRBD1
size: .
V: TRBV9
DNA: TGTGCCAGCGGCGTACCTTCGACGGGACAGGACGATGGCTACACCTTC
CDR3: CASGVPSTGQDDGYTF

J: TRBJ2-1
D: .
size: .
V: TRBV20-1
DNA: TGCAGTGCTAGAGAGACTACCGGGGAGCGGTTCTTC
CDR3: CSARETTGERFF

J: TRBJ1-5
D: TRBD1
size: .
V: TRBV2
DNA: TGTGCCAGCAGTGAGGAGGGACAGGGTTATCAGCCCCAGCATTTT
CDR3: CASSEEGQGYQPQHF

J: TRBJ2-7
D: TRBD2
size: .
V: TRBV20-1
DNA: TGCAGTGCTAGAGGTCTAGCGGGGACGGATAATGAGGAGCAGTACTTC
CDR3: CSARGLAGTDNEEQYF

J: TRBJ1-2
D: .
size: many
V: TRBV27
DNA: TGTGCCAGCAGCCAGCCCGGGGCGTATGGCTACACCTTC
CDR3: CASSQPGAYGYTF

J: TRBJ1-2
D: .
size: .
V: TRBV2
DNA: .
CDR3: CASGDRRTDTQYFGPGF